This T cell receptor (beta chain) is drawn from a study of T cells in Graves' hyperthyroidism and ophthalmopathy. The study, taken as a whole, reports: Ophthalmopathy was predicted by the model a median of approximately 6 months ahead of onset.

The study excluded patients with uncontrolled infection, other autoimmune disease, pregnancy or lactation. Thyroid ultrasound and orbital computed tomography, with clinical symptoms and serum thyroxine and TRAb, informed diagnoses. Amplification of TCR beta CDR3 regions was performed using RNA transcripts as template. In the first-round RT-PCR of the TCR CDR3, the HTBI primer set was used. One entry per CDR3 protein, called by TCRdb with MiXCR from the multiplex PCR reads. The table includes 450,000 to 600,000 distinct CDR3 sequences, approximately 20% detected once. In this sample, this clonotype turned up many times. Antigen unknown. Material for sequencing was blood. The clonotype originates from a man between 35 and 55 years old with Graves' ophthalmopathy.

CDR3 amino acids: CASSSRDLTDTQYF. Written as DNA, the CDR3 is TGTGCCAGCAGCTCCAGGGACCTCACAGATACGCAGTATTTT. The chain has TRBV11-2 and TRBJ2-3; D may match TRBD1 or TRBD2 (5 bases each). Trimming removed 4 bases from V and 2 bases from J, with 10 bases in between. The CDR3 is made up of 14 amino acids. Per germline, CDR1 SGHAT and CDR2 FQNNGV.